A single sample is the source of the 29 T cell receptor beta chains below, sequenced in a study of T-cell reconstitution after alpha-beta-depleted transplantation in children. Preparing the TCRbeta library involved the use of unique molecular identifiers. From the PCR reads, TCRdb called clonotypes with MiXCR, one entry per CDR3 protein. The profile covers about 110,000 distinct CDR3 sequences, with 10% appearing a single time and 8% taken by the ten largest. This sample comprised PBMCs from the stem cell graft donor, obtained from the stem cell graft. These receptors all stem from a human donor who donated a stem cell graft to a child with acute lymphoblastic leukemia.

The chain couples TRBV28 to TRBJ2-1, with D perhaps TRBD2 (5 bases). The CDR3 extends over 15 amino acids. Germline V CDR1 and CDR2: MDHEN, SYDVKM. V lost 6 bases and J 0 bases, leaving 12 bases between the germline ends. The CDR3 bases are TGTGCCAGCAGCGAACCCGGGGACTCCTACAATGAGCAGTTCTTC. It encodes CASSEPGDSYNEQFF.

The chain couples TRBV4-3 to TRBJ1-2, with 11 positions matching TRBD1. Germline CDR1 and CDR2: LGHNA and YSLEER. The ends lost 0 bases at V and 6 bases at J; junction bases unmatched: 6. This CDR3 spans 16 amino acids. Here the CDR3 reads CASSQELGQGADGYTF. In DNA, the CDR3 is TGCGCCAGCAGCCAAGAACTCGGACAGGGGGCTGATGGCTACACCTTC.

This clonotype was recorded at least ten times. The CDR3 DNA follows: TGTGCCAGCAGGGGGGATACTGGGGCCAACGTCCTGACTTTC. Its protein product is CASRGDTGANVLTF. This chain connects TRBV6-4 to TRBJ2-6; either TRBD1 or TRBD2 may fit D (5 bases each). The V gene's germline CDR1 is MRHNA and CDR2 SNTAGT. The CDR3 extends over 14 amino acids. The V and J ends lost 6 bases and 2 bases respectively, with 8 bases between them.

In this sample, this clonotype turned up many times. The chain uses TRBV29-1 and TRBJ2-4, with D maybe TRBD1 (5 bases). This CDR3 contains 14 residues. Trimming cost V 6 bases and J 6 bases, with 18 bases left between them. Germline CDR1 SQVTM, CDR2 ANQGSEA. For the CDR3, the DNA is TGCAGCGTCGTGGATCGGACAAGGGGAAACATTCAGTACTTC. It encodes CSVVDRTRGNIQYF. The variable domain in full, completed from reference TRBV29-1 and TRBJ2-4, reads SAVISQKPSRDICQRGTSLTIQCQVDSQVTMMFWYRQQPGQSLTLIATANQGSEATYESGFVIDKFPISRPNLTFSTLTVSNMSPEDSSIYLCSVVDRTRGNIQYFGAGTRLSVL.

This clonotype has a count of ten or more. J is TRBJ2-1 and V is TRBV20-1; a possible D gene is TRBD2 (7 bases). Trimming removed 2 bases from V and 3 bases from J, with 29 bases in between. This CDR3 spans 20 amino acids. CDR1 and CDR2 from the germline V gene are DFQATT and SNEGSKA (reference sequence). CDR3 sequence: CSARRRGAWKTSVHYNEQFF. The CDR3, as DNA: TGCAGTGCTAGACGGAGGGGGGCCTGGAAAACTAGCGTCCACTACAATGAGCAGTTCTTC.

This clonotype has ten or more counts. This sequence joins TRBV9 and TRBJ1-1, with no clear D. The CDR3 sequence is 16 residues long. V lost 3 bases, J lost 4 bases, and 19 bases lay in between. Per the germline V gene, CDR1 is SGDLS and CDR2 is YYNGEE. The chain's CDR3 is CASSGGISGIGTEAFF. The CDR3, as DNA: TGTGCCAGCAGCGGGGGTATTTCGGGGATTGGCACTGAAGCTTTCTTT.

This clonotype was counted at least ten times. The rearrangement links TRBV6-5 to TRBJ2-3; 14 bases fit TRBD2. CDR3 length: 15 amino acids. The V segment lost 4 bases and the J segment 6 bases; nucleotides outside the gene matches: 3. Looked up from germline, CDR1 is MNHEY and CDR2 is SVGAGI. CDR3 in amino acids: CASSSGLAGDDTQYF. The DNA of the CDR3 is TGTGCCAGCAGTTCGGGACTAGCGGGGGATGATACGCAGTATTTT.

This clonotype was detected ten times or more. The chain employs TRBV4-1 and TRBJ1-1, with unresolved D. The CDR3 has 14 amino acids. Germline V CDR1 and CDR2: MGHRA, YSYEKL. Here the CDR3 reads CASRGILRDTEAFF. In DNA form, the CDR3 reads TGCGCGTCGCGAGGGATTCTTAGGGACACTGAAGCTTTCTTT.

This clonotype was seen ten or more times. The V and J genes are TRBV27 and TRBJ1-1; D ambiguous. Trimming left V 5 bases short and J 0 bases short, with 10 bases between. CDR1 and CDR2 (germline): MNHEY, SMNVEV (reference sequence). The length of the CDR3 is 14 residues. CDR3 sequence: CASSLSPVNTEAFF. The CDR3 DNA reads TGTGCCAGCAGTCTGAGCCCGGTGAACACTGAAGCTTTCTTT.

This clonotype has a handful of counts. V and J are TRBV18 and TRBJ2-3; possibly TRBD1 for D (5 bases). The germline CDR1 and CDR2 sequences are KGHSH and LQKENI. CDR3 length equals 15 residues. V was clipped by 2 bases and J by 2 bases, with 11 bases between them. CDR3: CASSPNQGFTDTQYF. CDR3 bases: TGTGCCAGCTCACCAAATCAGGGTTTCACAGATACGCAGTATTTT.

The rearrangement uses TRBV15 and TRBJ2-2, with D perhaps assigned TRBD1 or TRBD2 (5 bases each). V lost 0 bases and J 6 bases, leaving 11 bases between the germline ends. Germline V gene data show CDR1 as LNHNV and CDR2 as YYDKDF (reference sequence). CDR3 length: 15 amino acids. The chain's CDR3 is CATSRDRDGAGELFF. The CDR3 DNA sequence: TGTGCCACCAGCAGAGACAGGGACGGTGCCGGGGAGCTGTTTTTT.

A note on this clonotype: A clone one base away is much larger, so this may be a read error. The V gene is TRBV6-2 or TRBV6-3, the J gene TRBJ2-3, with 11 bases matching TRBD2. The CDR3 has 14 amino acids. Per germline, CDR1 MNHEY and CDR2 SVGEGT. Trimming removed 7 bases from V and 2 bases from J; junction bases left unmatched: 2. The CDR3 loop is CASISGGATDTQYF. The CDR3 DNA reads as TGTGCCAGCATTAGCGGGGGGGCCACAGATACGCAGTATTTT.

This clonotype was counted ten times or more. This sequence joins TRBV21-1 and TRBJ2-1; TRBD1 is the table's D call, not checked against the DNA. TRBV21-1 is recorded as a pseudogene. The CDR3 is 18 residues long. The CDR3 sequence: CASSKRGGEGQGGNEQFF. The CDR3 region has the DNA TGTGCCAGCAGCAAAAGAGGAGGAGAGGGACAGGGGGGGAATGAGCAGTTCTTC.

There are many counts of this clonotype. The rearrangement joins TRBV10-3 to TRBJ2-3, with TRBD2 matching over 11 bases. The CDR3 spans 16 residues. V shed 4 bases and J 4 bases; nucleotides not matched to a gene: 7. CDR1 is ENHRY and CDR2 is SYGVKD in the germline V gene. CDR3 region: CAISGSGRAQSDTQYF. The CDR3 DNA is TGTGCCATCAGTGGTAGCGGGAGGGCCCAGTCAGATACGCAGTATTTT.

This clonotype was seen repeatedly, ten times or more. The chain employs TRBV12-3 or TRBV12-4 and TRBJ2-3; D is ambiguous. This CDR3 contains 14 residues. The V and J ends lost 3 bases and 2 bases respectively, with 9 bases between them. The chain's CDR3 is CASSFSTATDTQYF. The CDR3 DNA follows: TGTGCCAGCAGTTTTAGCACAGCCACAGATACGCAGTATTTT.

This clonotype was seen many times. The J gene is TRBJ2-3, the V gene TRBV10-3, with 9 bases fitting TRBD1. The V gene's germline CDR1 is ENHRY and CDR2 SYGVKD. After removal of 8 bases from V and 7 bases from J, the junction contained 7 bases not matched to a gene. The CDR3 runs 13 residues. CDR3 amino acids: CAIGGQGHNTQYF. In DNA, the CDR3 is TGTGCCATCGGAGGACAGGGGCATAATACGCAGTATTTT.

This clonotype was recorded many times. Written as DNA, the CDR3 is TGTGCCAGCAGCCAATTAAGCTCTGGGGCCAACGTCCTGACTTTC. Protein product: CASSQLSSGANVLTF. The J gene is TRBJ2-6, the V gene TRBV3-1; D not resolved. The V gene's germline CDR1 is LGHDT and CDR2 YNNKEL (reference sequence). V lost 2 bases and J 0 bases, leaving 5 bases between the germline ends. The CDR3 has 15 residues.

This clonotype was counted many times. The chain joins TRBV5-1 to TRBJ2-3; D remains ambiguous. The CDR3 extends over 12 amino acids. Germline V gives CDR1 SGHRS, CDR2 YFSETQ. V lost 0 bases to trimming and J lost 6 bases, with 5 bases between them. The CDR3 reads CASSLDGDTQYF. The CDR3 nucleotides read TGCGCCAGCAGCTTGGATGGGGATACGCAGTATTTT.

This clonotype was seen many times. V gene TRBV29-1 combines with J gene TRBJ2-7; D is possibly TRBD1 (6 bases). V lost 4 bases, J lost 1 base, and 20 bases lay in between. This CDR3 contains 16 residues. The V gene's germline CDR1 is SQVTM and CDR2 ANQGSEA. The CDR3 protein is CSVGARGSRGSYEQYF. For the CDR3, the DNA is TGCAGCGTTGGCGCCAGGGGCTCAAGGGGATCCTACGAGCAGTACTTC.

There are many counts of this clonotype. The rearrangement uses TRBV7-9 and TRBJ2-4; D perhaps matches TRBD2 (5 bases). This CDR3 spans 16 amino acids. The V gene's germline CDR1 is SEHNR and CDR2 FQNEAQ (reference sequence). V was clipped by 6 bases and J by 5 bases, with 20 bases between them. The CDR3 region is CASRELGGGGENIQYF. The CDR3 nucleotides read TGTGCCAGCAGGGAACTTGGCGGCGGAGGCGAAAACATTCAGTACTTC.

The chain joins TRBV6-4 to TRBJ1-3; weak D call: TRBD1 (5 bases). This CDR3 contains 13 residues. V was trimmed by 6 bases and J by 3 bases, leaving 9 bases between them. CDR1 is MRHNA, CDR2 SNTAGT, per germline. The CDR3 coding sequence is TGTGCCAGCAGCCCGGACATTGGAAACACCATATATTTT. The encoded protein is CASSPDIGNTIYF.

This clonotype was picked up many times. This chain links TRBV20-1 with TRBJ2-5, with 9 bases matching TRBD2. The germline V gene has CDR1 DFQATT and CDR2 SNEGSKA (reference sequence). The ends lost 0 bases at V and 2 bases at J; junction bases unmatched: 4. There are 15 residues in the CDR3. In DNA, the CDR3 is TGCAGTGCTAGAGATCGGCTAGCGGGGCAAGAGACCCAGTACTTC. Translating gives CSARDRLAGQETQYF.

This clonotype came up many times. The V gene is TRBV27, the J gene TRBJ1-1; D may be TRBD1 (6 bases). The CDR3 is 14 amino acids. Germline CDR1 MNHEY, CDR2 SMNVEV (reference sequence). Trimming pared 3 bases from V and 1 base from J, leaving 9 bases between. CDR3 nucleotides: TGTGCCAGCAGTTTGGGGGCATGGAACACTGAAGCTTTCTTT. Its protein product is CASSLGAWNTEAFF.

This clonotype has at least ten counts. This chain links TRBV10-3 with TRBJ2-2; 8 positions match TRBD2. V dropped 3 bases and J dropped 3; count of bases not matched to a gene: 0. CDR1 and CDR2 (germline): ENHRY, SYGVKD. This CDR3 is 14 amino acids long. The CDR3 region has the DNA TGTGCCATCAGTGACGGGGGGGACACCGGGGAGCTGTTTTTT. It codes for CAISDGGDTGELFF.

The sample holds many counts of this clonotype. The gene calls are TRBV24-1 and TRBJ2-3; D possibly corresponds to TRBD1 (6 bases). CDR1 is KGHDR, CDR2 SFDVKD, per germline. With 4 bases removed from V and 2 bases from J, the gap between germline ends came to 12 bases. The CDR3 loop spans 15 amino acids. CDR3 loop: CATSEAGTTTDTQYF. The CDR3 nucleotides are TGTGCCACCAGTGAGGCCGGGACAACCACAGATACGCAGTATTTT.

This clonotype has ten or more counts. The chain recombines TRBV29-1 with TRBJ1-5, with 7 bases aligning to TRBD1. Unmatched junction bases numbered 4, after V lost 6 bases and J lost 2 bases. This CDR3 has 13 residues. From germline, CDR1 is SQVTM and CDR2 ANQGSEA. CDR3: CSVTRGGNQPQHF. The CDR3 DNA is TGCAGCGTCACCAGGGGGGGCAATCAGCCCCAGCATTTT.

This clonotype was seen a few times. One junction end disagrees with the germline gene, perhaps due to a read error. This chain connects TRBV20-1 to TRBJ1-5; D possibly corresponds to TRBD1 (6 bases). CDR3 length: 17 amino acids. Germline V gene lookup returns CDR1 DFQATT and CDR2 SNEGSKA (reference sequence). This chain's CDR3 is CCAKGSQGNVGNQPQHF. CDR3 DNA sequence: TGCTGTGCGAAGGGTTCGCAGGGGAATGTCGGCAATCAGCCCCAGCATTTT.

This clonotype showed up many times. CDR3 in DNA: TGCAGTGCTAGCTCGGGAGGGCCATCCTACGAGCAGTACTTC. Translation gives CSASSGGPSYEQYF. V usage is TRBV20-1 and J usage is TRBJ2-7; TRBD2 matches at 8 bases. Germline-derived CDR1 and CDR2 are DFQATT and SNEGSKA (reference sequence). V was clipped by 3 bases and J by 1 base; unmatched bases: 5. The CDR3 extends over 14 amino acids.

This clonotype came up many times. The chain is built from TRBV7-9 and TRBJ2-7; the match to TRBD1 covers 11 bases. This CDR3 region has 15 residues. V was pared by 5 bases and J by 3 bases, with 6 bases of the junction left unmatched. Germline V gives CDR1 SEHNR, CDR2 FQNEAQ (reference sequence). CDR3 sequence (DNA): TGTGCCAGCAGCCCGTGGACAGGGGGCAGCTACGAGCAGTACTTC. It yields the protein CASSPWTGGSYEQYF.